This T cell receptor (beta chain) was captured by sequencing in a study of blood T cell repertoires in COVID-19 (dated by TCRdb to about 2020). For the study in its entirety: The collaborator samples originated in the United States, Italy and Spain and spanned the acute and convalescent phases of COVID-19. The material from the prospective study consisted of cDNA or gDNA derived from T cells, B-cell-depleted T cells, or PBMCs. The dataset comprised deeply sampled blood TCRbeta repertoires from subjects exposed to, actively infected with, or recovered from COVID-19. A freely available public database, intended as a resource for researchers studying the immune response to SARS-CoV-2, is where the repertoires were released. The samples were drawn from two sources: the first 160 participants of the ongoing ImmuneRACE study, and 1,200 or so subjects contributed by 6 global collaborators. A de-identified subject ID, COVID-19 status, age in years and sex were almost always included in the sample metadata. Where available, HLA class I and class II types were taken from metadata supplied by the sample provider and were not determined by assay-based typing.

TCRbeta CDR3 regions were amplified from genomic DNA using the immunoSEQ Assay, a bias-controlled multiplex PCR. In the source study's methods: The number of nucleated cells in each sample was estimated by amplification of reference gene primers within the assay. To quantify the absolute abundance of each unique TCRbeta CDR3 rearrangement, sequence reads were collapsed and filtered. Productive Simpson clonality was computed per sample as the square root of Simpson's diversity index over productive rearrangements. TCRdb re-hosts the immuneACCESS table, in-frame sequences only. Its copies lack some clones; in the studies checked, an unresolved V gene accounts for under half of them, and the cause for the rest is not known. The D gene and trimming were derived from the DNA, and the V and J assignments and clone size from that table. This sample gives about 180,000 clones in total; roughly 87% of them show up just once. Of the sample, roughly 1.2% is held by the ten largest clones.

Enrolling through a virtual design, the prospective study's participants ranged in age from roughly 18 to 100 years and lived across roughly 23 United States geographic areas. In the prospective study, participants were assigned to cohorts based on the clinical history participants reported in a screening survey and a study questionnaire. In the prospective study, whole blood, serum and a nasopharyngeal or oropharyngeal swab were collected from each participant by mobile phlebotomists. Additional blood draws and questionnaires over an approximately two-month period could optionally be provided by prospective study participants. Before DNA extraction, blood samples from the prospective study were shipped at room temperature or frozen. Note on this clone: Which antigen it targets is not known. The sample holds no much larger clone one base away, and base qualities are not on file.

Broader findings and caveats from the paper: How much clinical and demographic metadata was included differed by source and by participant, and the metadata was provided uncurated.

Ends trimmed: V by 4 bases, J by 5 bases; bases unmatched to a gene: 12. The germline V gene provides CDR1 SGHTS and CDR2 YDEGEE. The CDR3 holds 17 amino acids from the cysteine to the phenylalanine. CDR3 DNA is the only sequence kept; it has 51 bases, read in frame from the first base. Sequencing used PBMCs or T cells enriched from blood (not recorded which). This chain joins TRBV5-8 to TRBJ2-3; 11 junctional bases match TRBD1. The TCR sequence derives from a human donor with acute COVID-19. The donor label of this sample is uncertain. This receptor carries the CDR3 CASSPGPGQGEGDTQYF. Read as DNA, the sequence is TGTGCCAGCAGCCCTGGTCCGGGACAGGGGGAGGGAGATACGCAGTATTTT.